This TCR beta chain was sequenced in a study of T cell changes during pregnancy in multiple sclerosis. CDR3 length: 15 residues. CDR1 is SGHAT, CDR2 FQDESV, per germline (reference sequence). Trimming shortened V by 4 bases and J by 6 bases, and 18 bases separated the two germline ends. The assay was immunoSEQ multiplex PCR, and TCRdb's table has in-frame clones only and misses some. The data show approximately 100,000 clones, more than 80% seen once. The chain uses TRBV11-1 and TRBJ1-1; the D gene is possibly TRBD1 (6 bases). The receptor's source is a female donor with multiple sclerosis, enrolled in a pregnancy study. Source: peripheral blood, taken in the second trimester of pregnancy. The CDR3 DNA is TGTGCCAGCAGCTCCCAGTCCCAGGGGCGCGCTGAAGCTTTCTTT. This translates into CASSSQSQGRAEAFF.